This T cell receptor (beta chain) was found in a study of T cell changes during pregnancy in multiple sclerosis. Method: immunoSEQ multiplex PCR; TCRdb's copy keeps in-frame clones and lacks some. The table lists almost 65,000 clones, 92% of them singletons. Source: peripheral blood, taken in the first trimester of pregnancy. The TCR comes from a female donor with multiple sclerosis, enrolled in a pregnancy study.

CDR3 amino acids: CASSPYKGGRDTQYF. In DNA, the CDR3 is TGTGCCAGCAGTCCTTACAAAGGGGGCCGAGATACGCAGTATTTT. This chain connects TRBV2 to TRBJ2-3, with 7 bases that match TRBD1. Trimming at V came to 5 bases and at J to 5 bases, leaving 10 bases not matched to a gene. The CDR3 totals 15 residues. The germline V gene has CDR1 SNHLY and CDR2 FYNNEI.